These 23 T cell receptor beta chains were sequenced from one sample in a study of T cell responses to AZD1222 COVID-19 vaccine. Produced via immunoSEQ multiplex PCR; TCRdb's table is partial and in-frame only. The table shows around 63,000 clones, with approximately 83% occurring only once. The sequenced sample was peripheral blood, obtained on day 0 of AZD1222 vaccination. All receptors derive from an adult in good health.

A remark on this clone: One junction end does not reproduce the germline sequence, and a read error may be involved. The CDR3 DNA reads as TGTGCTAGCAGCACCAGTGGGGAGCTGTTTTTT. It is translated as CASSTSGELFF. The chain employs TRBV7-7 and TRBJ2-2; unclear D gene. CDR1 and CDR2 from the germline V gene are SSHAT and FNYEAQ (reference sequence). The CDR3 is made up of 11 amino acids.

This chain uses TRBV6-5 with TRBJ1-5; no reliable D call. The CDR3 runs 14 residues. With 5 bases removed from V and 1 base from J, the gap between germline ends came to 9 bases. Germline loops: CDR1 MNHEY, CDR2 SVGAGI. CDR3 DNA sequence: TGTGCCAGCAGTCCATTCTCGAGCAATCAGCCCCAGCATTTT. Its protein is CASSPFSSNQPQHF.

The chain is built from TRBV10-3 and TRBJ1-2; possible D gene TRBD1, 5 bases. CDR3 length: 14 amino acids. From germline, CDR1 is ENHRY and CDR2 SYGVKD. V was clipped by 8 bases and J by 4 bases, with 17 bases between them. DNA of the CDR3: TGTGCCATCTTAGAGAGAGGGGTCGGCTATGGCTACACCTTC. It yields the protein CAILERGVGYGYTF.

The chain joins TRBV4-2 to TRBJ2-7, with no clear D. CDR3 length: 13 amino acids. With 4 bases removed from V and 6 bases from J, the gap between germline ends came to 13 bases. The germline V gene has CDR1 LGHNA and CDR2 YNFKEQ. CDR3 DNA: TGTGCCAGCAGCCCCTTAAAGACCCGCGAGCAGTACTTC. Translation gives CASSPLKTREQYF.

The V call is TRBV13, the J call TRBJ2-3; D gene ambiguous. This CDR3 spans 15 amino acids. Germline V lookup: CDR1 PRHDT, CDR2 FYEKMQ (reference sequence). Between the trimmed V and J ends, which lost 1 base and 9 bases, there was a span of 17 bases. CDR3 in DNA: TGTGCCAGCAGCTTAGAGGGCGCCGGCTTGAGCACGCAGTATTTT. It codes for CASSLEGAGLSTQYF.

V usage is TRBV28 and J usage is TRBJ2-1, with D perhaps matching TRBD2 (5 bases). With 8 bases removed from V and 7 bases from J, the gap between germline ends came to 9 bases. This CDR3 comprises 11 residues. Germline V CDR1 and CDR2: MDHEN, SYDVKM. CDR3 region: CASSGMNEQFF. DNA of the CDR3: TGTGCCAGCTCGGGGATGAATGAGCAGTTCTTC.

This sequence joins TRBV7-2 and TRBJ1-3; D is unclear. The CDR3 has 17 amino acids. V lost 0 bases and J lost 0, with 12 bases in between. CDR1 SGHTA and CDR2 FQGNSA come from the germline V gene. Written as DNA, the CDR3 is TGTGCCAGCAGCTTAGCTCCTCGGCGGAACTCTGGAAACACCATATATTTT. It codes for CASSLAPRRNSGNTIYF.

This chain connects TRBV29-1 to TRBJ2-5, with D perhaps TRBD1 (6 bases). The germline CDR1 and CDR2 sequences are SQVTM and ANQGSEA. The CDR3 is 13 amino acids. V was shortened by 3 bases and J by 5 bases, with 13 bases between the two germline ends. The CDR3 reads CSVDARGWETQYF. The CDR3 DNA reads as TGCAGCGTTGATGCCAGGGGATGGGAGACCCAGTACTTC. The variable domain in full, with the rest retrieved from reference TRBV29-1 and TRBJ2-5, is SAVISQKPSRDICQRGTSLTIQCQVDSQVTMMFWYRQQPGQSLTLIATANQGSEATYESGFVIDKFPISRPNLTFSTLTVSNMSPEDSSIYLCSVDARGWETQYFGPGTRLLVL.

The chain joins TRBV5-1 to TRBJ1-2; TRBD1 matches at 8 bases. Germline V gives CDR1 SGHRS, CDR2 YFSETQ. The CDR3 is made up of 14 amino acids. V lost 5 bases and J lost 4; bases outside the gene matches: 7. The CDR3 nucleotides are TGCGCCAGCAGGGCCGGACAGGGCGGCTATGGCTACACCTTC. It codes for CASRAGQGGYGYTF.

V gene TRBV5-1 combines with J gene TRBJ2-5; 14 bases agree with TRBD2. Germline CDR1 SGHRS, CDR2 YFSETQ. Trimming removed 2 bases from V and 4 bases from J; junction bases left unmatched: 4. The CDR3 loop spans 16 amino acids. DNA of the CDR3: TGCGCCAGCAGCTTAAGGACTAGCGGGGGGTCAGAGACCCAGTACTTC. This encodes CASSLRTSGGSETQYF.

Only a few counts were recorded for this clone. The rearrangement uses TRBV3-1 (or the pseudogene TRBV3-2) and TRBJ2-7; TRBD1 aligns across 9 bases. The V gene end was trimmed by 3 bases and the J gene end by 1 base; junction bases not matched to a gene: 7. The CDR3 has 16 amino acids. In germline, CDR1 is LGHDT, CDR2 YNNKEL (reference sequence). CDR3 amino acids: CASSHYSGTGSYEQYF. The CDR3 DNA reads TGTGCCAGCAGCCACTATTCCGGGACAGGGTCCTACGAGCAGTACTTC.

The V and J genes are TRBV4-1 and TRBJ1-6; D perhaps matches TRBD1 (6 bases). Between the trimmed V and J ends, which lost 0 bases and 0 bases, there was a span of 9 bases. Germline V CDR1 and CDR2: MGHRA, YSYEKL. This CDR3 comprises 17 residues. The CDR3 is CASSQEGQNSYNSPLHF. The CDR3 DNA reads as TGCGCCAGCAGCCAAGAAGGACAGAACTCCTATAATTCACCCCTCCACTTT.

The CDR3 bases are TGTGCCAGCCGCCTCGGACTAGCGGGGGGCTACAATGAGCAGTTCTTC. Translated: CASRLGLAGGYNEQFF. The J gene is TRBJ2-1, the V gene TRBV27; TRBD2 matches at 14 bases. V trimming: 8 bases; J trimming: 3 bases; junction bases outside the gene matches: 6. The CDR3 extends over 16 amino acids. CDR1 is MNHEY, CDR2 SMNVEV, per germline (reference sequence).

CDR3 sequence: CASSNPGLADYNEQFF. The CDR3, as DNA: TGTGCCAGCAGTAATCCCGGTCTAGCGGATTACAATGAGCAGTTCTTC. The genes are TRBV7-2 and TRBJ2-1, with 7 bases that match TRBD2. The CDR3 has 16 residues. Germline V gives CDR1 SGHTA, CDR2 FQGNSA. V gave up 6 bases and J gave up 4 bases; unmatched junction bases: 12.

CDR3 DNA: TGCGCCAGCAGCCAAGAAGTCCAGATCAGGGCCTACGAGCAGTACTTC. As protein: CASSQEVQIRAYEQYF. V and J are TRBV4-1 and TRBJ2-7; D is perhaps TRBD1 (5 bases). The CDR3 spans 16 residues. The germline V and J ends were trimmed by 0 bases and 2 bases, with 14 bases remaining between them. Germline CDR1 reads MGHRA; CDR2 reads YSYEKL.

The chain links TRBV19 to TRBJ1-1; D is ambiguous. The CDR3 sequence is 14 residues long. Germline lookup yields CDR1 LNHDA and CDR2 SQIVND (reference sequence). Trimming took off 3 bases at V and 6 bases at J, with 14 bases between the two ends. In DNA, the CDR3 is TGTGCCAGTAGTATCTCCGGAGGGAGCTCTGAAGCTTTCTTT. Translating gives CASSISGGSSEAFF.

The chain employs TRBV5-1 and TRBJ2-5; D remains ambiguous. Germline V gene data show CDR1 as SGHRS and CDR2 as YFSETQ. The CDR3 length is 11 residues. Between the trimmed V and J ends, which lost 3 bases and 2 bases, there was a span of 2 bases. For the CDR3, the DNA is TGCGCCAGCAGCTCACAAGAGACCCAGTACTTC. Its protein product is CASSSQETQYF.

This clone is judged medium-sized. The chain uses TRBV19 and TRBJ2-1; 9 bases agree with TRBD1. The CDR3 has 11 amino acids. V dropped 9 bases and J dropped 12; count of bases not matched to a gene: 6. Germline-derived CDR1 and CDR2 are LNHDA and SQIVND (reference sequence). CDR3 nucleotides: TGTGCCAGCAAACAGGGGGCAAGGCAGTTCTTC. Residues: CASKQGARQFF.

The rearrangement joins TRBV28 to TRBJ1-4; 9 positions match TRBD1. The trim removed 6 bases at V and 11 bases at J, leaving 4 bases unmatched. The CDR3 has 12 residues. Germline assignment: CDR1 MDHEN and CDR2 SYDVKM. CDR3 protein: CASSLDRGKLFF. In DNA form, the CDR3 reads TGTGCCAGCAGCCTCGACAGGGGGAAACTGTTTTTT.

V gene TRBV5-1 combines with J gene TRBJ2-1; D tentatively reads TRBD1 or TRBD2 (6 bases each). CDR1 and CDR2 from the germline V gene are SGHRS and YFSETQ. V was pared by 0 bases and J by 6 bases, with 16 bases between. The CDR3 is made up of 16 amino acids. The CDR3 here is CASSLAGGSPGNEQFF. The CDR3 coding sequence is TGCGCCAGCAGCTTGGCCGGGGGCAGCCCTGGCAATGAGCAGTTCTTC.

This chain uses TRBV12-3 or TRBV12-4 with TRBJ1-2, with D possibly TRBD1 on 6 matching bases. The CDR3 length is 13 residues. V was cut by 6 bases and J by 7 bases, with 15 bases left in between. The CDR3: CASSSDGTFGYTF. CDR3 DNA: TGTGCCAGCAGCTCGGACGGGACATTTGGCTACACCTTC.

This chain links TRBV30 with TRBJ2-7; D might be TRBD1 (5 bases). CDR3 size: 13 residues. V was clipped by 2 bases and J by 6 bases, with 14 bases between them. Germline V gene sequence: CDR1 GTSNPN, CDR2 SVGIG (reference sequence). CDR3 sequence reads: CAWSSLGAGEQYF. CDR3 DNA: TGTGCCTGGAGTTCACTTGGGGCTGGCGAGCAGTACTTC.

In its sample, this clone was seen a few times. V usage is TRBV18 and J usage is TRBJ1-5; TRBD1 agrees at 8 bases. J gave up 0 bases and V 6 bases, and 10 bases lay outside the gene matches. The CDR3 has 17 residues. The germline V gene encodes CDR1 KGHSH and CDR2 LQKENI. The DNA of the CDR3 is TGTGCCAGCTCCATCGGACAGGGAGGTTATAGCAATCAGCCCCAGCATTTT. It codes for CASSIGQGGYSNQPQHF.